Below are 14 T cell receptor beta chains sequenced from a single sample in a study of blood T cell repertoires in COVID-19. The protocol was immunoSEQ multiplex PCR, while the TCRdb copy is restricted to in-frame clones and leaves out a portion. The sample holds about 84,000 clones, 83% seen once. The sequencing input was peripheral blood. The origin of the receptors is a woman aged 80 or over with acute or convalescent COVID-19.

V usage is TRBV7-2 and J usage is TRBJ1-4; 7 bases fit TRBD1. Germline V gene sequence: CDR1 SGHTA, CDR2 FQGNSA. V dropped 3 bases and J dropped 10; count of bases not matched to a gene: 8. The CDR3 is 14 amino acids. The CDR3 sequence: CASSFTRTGGKLFF. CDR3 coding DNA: TGTGCCAGCAGCTTTACGAGGACAGGCGGAAAACTGTTTTTT.

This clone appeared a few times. The CDR3 DNA follows: TGCGCCAGCAGCTTGACCCCGGACAGGCCTAACCTCTATGGCTACACCTTC. Translated, it gives CASSLTPDRPNLYGYTF. The V call is TRBV5-1, the J call TRBJ1-2, with 7 bases that match TRBD1. V trimming: 1 base; J trimming: 4 bases; junction bases outside the gene matches: 13. The CDR3 is 17 residues long. Per germline, CDR1 SGHRS and CDR2 YFSETQ.

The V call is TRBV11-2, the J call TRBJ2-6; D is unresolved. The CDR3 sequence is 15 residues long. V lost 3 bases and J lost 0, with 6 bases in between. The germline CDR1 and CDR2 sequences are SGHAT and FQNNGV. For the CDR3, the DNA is TGTGCCAGCAGCTTGGGCCTCTCTGGGGCCAACGTCCTGACTTTC. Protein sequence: CASSLGLSGANVLTF. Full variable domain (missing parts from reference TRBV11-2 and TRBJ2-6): EAGVAQSPRYKIIEKRQSVAFWCNPISGHATLYWYQQILGQGPKLLIQFQNNGVVDDSQLPKDRFSAERLKGVDSTLKIQPAKLEDSAVYLCASSLGLSGANVLTFGAGSRLTVL.

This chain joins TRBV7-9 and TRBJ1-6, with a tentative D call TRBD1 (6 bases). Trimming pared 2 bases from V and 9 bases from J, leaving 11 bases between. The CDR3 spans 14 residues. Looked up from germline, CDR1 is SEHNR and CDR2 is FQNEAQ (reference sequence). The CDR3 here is CASSLRGATSPLHF. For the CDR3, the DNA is TGTGCCAGCAGCTTACGGGGGGCGACTTCACCCCTCCACTTT.

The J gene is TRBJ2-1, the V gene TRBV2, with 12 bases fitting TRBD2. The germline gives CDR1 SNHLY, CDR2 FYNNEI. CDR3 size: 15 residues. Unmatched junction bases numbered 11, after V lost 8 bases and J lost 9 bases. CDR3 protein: CASVGLAGIGGEQFF. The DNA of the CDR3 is TGTGCCAGCGTAGGACTAGCGGGAATAGGTGGTGAGCAGTTCTTC.

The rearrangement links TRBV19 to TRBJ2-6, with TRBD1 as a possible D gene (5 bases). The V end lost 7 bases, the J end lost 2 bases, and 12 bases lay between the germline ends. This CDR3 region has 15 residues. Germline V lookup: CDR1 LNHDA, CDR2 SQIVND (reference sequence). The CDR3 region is CASTSWGPGANVLTF. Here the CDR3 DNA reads TGTGCCAGTACGTCCTGGGGCCCTGGGGCCAACGTCCTGACTTTC.

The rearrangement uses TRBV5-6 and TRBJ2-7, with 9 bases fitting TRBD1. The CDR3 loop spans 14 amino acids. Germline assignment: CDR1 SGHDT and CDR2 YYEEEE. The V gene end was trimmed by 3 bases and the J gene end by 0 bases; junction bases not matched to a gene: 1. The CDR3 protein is CASSWDRVSYEQYF. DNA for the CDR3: TGTGCCAGCAGCTGGGACAGGGTCTCCTACGAGCAGTACTTC.

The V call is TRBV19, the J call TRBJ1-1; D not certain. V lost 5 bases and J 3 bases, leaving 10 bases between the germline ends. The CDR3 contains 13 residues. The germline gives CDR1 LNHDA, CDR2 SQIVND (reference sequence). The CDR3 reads CASSSEWDTEAFF. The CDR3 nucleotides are TGTGCCAGTAGTTCGGAGTGGGACACTGAAGCTTTCTTT.

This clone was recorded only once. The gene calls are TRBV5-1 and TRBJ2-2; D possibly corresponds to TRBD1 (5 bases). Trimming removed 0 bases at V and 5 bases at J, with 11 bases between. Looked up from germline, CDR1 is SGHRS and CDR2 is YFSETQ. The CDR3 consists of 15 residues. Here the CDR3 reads CASSLEGAGTGELFF. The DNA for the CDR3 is TGCGCCAGCAGCTTGGAGGGCGCAGGGACCGGGGAGCTGTTTTTT.

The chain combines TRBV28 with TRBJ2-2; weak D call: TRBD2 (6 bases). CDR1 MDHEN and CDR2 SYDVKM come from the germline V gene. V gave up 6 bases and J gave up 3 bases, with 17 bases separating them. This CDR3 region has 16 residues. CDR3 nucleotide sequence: TGTGCCAGCAGCCCTATTAGCGGCCGGGACACCGGGGAGCTGTTTTTT. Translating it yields CASSPISGRDTGELFF.

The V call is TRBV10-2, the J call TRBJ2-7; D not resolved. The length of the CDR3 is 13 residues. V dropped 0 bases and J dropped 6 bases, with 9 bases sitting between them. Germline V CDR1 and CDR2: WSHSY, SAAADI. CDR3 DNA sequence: TGCGCCAGCAGTGAGTCGAGAGGTACCGAGCAGTACTTC. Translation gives CASSESRGTEQYF.

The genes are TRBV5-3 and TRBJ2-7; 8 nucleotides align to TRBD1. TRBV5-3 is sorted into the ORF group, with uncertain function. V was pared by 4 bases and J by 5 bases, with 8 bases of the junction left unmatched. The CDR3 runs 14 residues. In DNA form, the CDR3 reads TGTGCCAGAAGCAAGGACAGGGCTTACCACGAGCAGTACTTC. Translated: CARSKDRAYHEQYF.

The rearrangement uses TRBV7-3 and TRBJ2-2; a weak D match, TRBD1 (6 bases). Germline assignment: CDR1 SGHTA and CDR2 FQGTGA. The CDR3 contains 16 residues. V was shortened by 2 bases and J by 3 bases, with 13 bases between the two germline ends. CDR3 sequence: CASSLRLAGDTGELFF. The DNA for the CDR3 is TGTGCCAGCAGCTTACGGCTAGCAGGGGACACCGGGGAGCTGTTTTTT.

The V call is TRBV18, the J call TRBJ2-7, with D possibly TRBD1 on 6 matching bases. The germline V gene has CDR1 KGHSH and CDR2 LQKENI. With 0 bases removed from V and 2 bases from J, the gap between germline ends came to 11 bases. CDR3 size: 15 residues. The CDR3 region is CASSPPNRATYEQYF. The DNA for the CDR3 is TGTGCCAGCTCACCACCGAACAGGGCGACCTACGAGCAGTACTTC.